The T cell receptor beta chain under discussion was sequenced for a study of beta chain features in type 1 diabetes. Points from the study as a whole: Across all four CD4+ subsets, people with type 1 diabetes showed modestly shorter TCRB CDR3s.

This clone was observed a few times. Its antigen remains unknown. The CDR3 spans 15 residues. V gave up 6 bases and J gave up 2 bases; unmatched junction bases: 6. CDR1 SGHTA and CDR2 FQGNSA come from the germline V gene. TCRB transcripts that were expressed got sequenced, as all of the isolated RNA had been reverse transcribed. It was found that naive, central memory and regulatory T cell samples averaged approximately 3.9 million reads. TCRdb keeps only in-frame clones here, not all; method: immunoSEQ multiplex PCR. In the table there are more than 300,000 clones, approximately 8.2% of which are singletons. Markers CD45RO/CCR7/CD25/CD127/CD95/CD27 served to sort CD4+ naive, central memory, regulatory and stem cell-like memory cells.

Input material: central memory CD4+ T cells from blood. The V gene is TRBV7-2, the J gene TRBJ2-1, with 8 bases identical to TRBD2. The TCR comes from a woman between 18 and 29 years old in good health. This CDR3 reads CASRLVAGPYNEQFF. The DNA of the CDR3 is TGTGCCAGCAGACTAGTAGCGGGACCCTACAATGAGCAGTTCTTC.